The rows below give T cell receptor beta chains drawn from one sample of a study of T-cell reconstitution after alpha-beta-depleted transplantation in children. From the PCR reads, TCRdb called clonotypes with MiXCR, one entry per CDR3 protein. In the table there are around 270,000 distinct CDR3 sequences, around 7.1% of which are singletons. Sequencing was performed on peripheral blood, taken 360 days after TCRalphabeta/CD19-depleted stem cell transplant. These receptors originate from a female patient between 2 and 15 years old who had a stem cell transplant for Fanconi anemia, so the T cells may come from the graft donor. CDR3s leave out the opening cysteine and the closing phenylalanine or tryptophan. D genes are given only for firm matches.

CDR3	V	J	D
ASSYKLFGETQY	TRBV6-2/TRBV6-3	TRBJ2-5	-
ASSLVGTTMNEQF	TRBV7-9	TRBJ2-1	-
ASSPSGQVKDNEQF	TRBV28	TRBJ2-1	TRBD1
ARLDSTDTQY	TRBV27	TRBJ2-3	-
AISESSLAGGYTGELF	TRBV10-3	TRBJ2-2	TRBD2
ASSSSPTIQY	TRBV12-3/TRBV12-4	TRBJ2-4	-
SAHDTSYEQY	TRBV20-1	TRBJ2-7	-
ASSLDSLTEAF	TRBV7-3	TRBJ1-1	-
ASSQLRRTARETQY	TRBV14	TRBJ2-5	-
ASSIGTGTSIYEQY	TRBV7-2	TRBJ2-7	TRBD2
ASSSTLAGQETQY	TRBV5-1	TRBJ2-5	TRBD2
SASGTLYEQY	TRBV20-1	TRBJ2-7	-
ASSLGSRMNTEAF	TRBV5-1	TRBJ1-1	-
ATSRAWLRDATDTQY	TRBV15	TRBJ2-3	-
ASSQLAGAYNEQF	TRBV14	TRBJ2-1	TRBD2
ASSLVWGSENTGELF	TRBV5-1	TRBJ2-2	-
ASSWALQGTDTQY	TRBV5-1	TRBJ2-3	-
SASQGTYEQY	TRBV29-1	TRBJ2-7	-
ASSQGSGTGAF	TRBV4-2	TRBJ1-1	TRBD1
ASSLVSAEQF	TRBV7-8	TRBJ2-1	-
SAARSSNQPQH	TRBV20-1	TRBJ1-5	-
ASSLDNSHTQY	TRBV5-1	TRBJ2-3	-
ATSRDRQGAYIQY	TRBV15	TRBJ2-4	TRBD1
ASSSQGSSNEQF	TRBV5-1	TRBJ2-1	TRBD1
ASSNPTGQYSPLH	TRBV19	TRBJ1-6	-
ASSQAGVGRYEQY	TRBV4-1	TRBJ2-7	-
SVHTGGGQPQH	TRBV29-1	TRBJ1-5	TRBD1
ASSRDSSFVTGELF	TRBV6-2/TRBV6-3	TRBJ2-2	TRBD1
ASSALGNQPQH	TRBV12-3/TRBV12-4	TRBJ1-5	-
ASSLRALTSLVYEQY	TRBV28	TRBJ2-7	-
ASSQEGLVGETQY	TRBV14	TRBJ2-5	-
ASSSEGNTIY	TRBV7-6	TRBJ1-3	-
ASRPDRGVGNTIY	TRBV27	TRBJ1-3	-
AVGPGGTEAF	TRBV10-3	TRBJ1-1	-
ASASGGDTQY	TRBV5-1	TRBJ2-3	-
ASSLLPGQVNEKLF	TRBV11-2	TRBJ1-4	TRBD1
ASSVSLPSTDTQY	TRBV9	TRBJ2-3	-
SAMKAGVTDTQY	TRBV20-1	TRBJ2-3	TRBD2